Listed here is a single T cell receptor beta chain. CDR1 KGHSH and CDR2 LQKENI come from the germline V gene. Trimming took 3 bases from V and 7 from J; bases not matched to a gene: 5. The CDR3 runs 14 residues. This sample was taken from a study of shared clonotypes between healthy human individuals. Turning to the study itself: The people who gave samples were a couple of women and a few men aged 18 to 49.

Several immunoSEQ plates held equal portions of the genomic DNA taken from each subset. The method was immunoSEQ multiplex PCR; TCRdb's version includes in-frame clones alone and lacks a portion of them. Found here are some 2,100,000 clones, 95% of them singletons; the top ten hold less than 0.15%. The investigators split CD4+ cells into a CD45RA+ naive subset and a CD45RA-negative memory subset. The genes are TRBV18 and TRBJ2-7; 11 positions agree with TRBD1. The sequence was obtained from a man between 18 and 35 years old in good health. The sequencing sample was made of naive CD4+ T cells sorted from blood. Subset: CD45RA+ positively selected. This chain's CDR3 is CASSPGQGASEQYF. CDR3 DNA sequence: TGTGCCAGCTCACCCGGACAGGGGGCCAGTGAGCAGTACTTC.